This T cell receptor (beta chain) was recovered during a study of cytomegalovirus exposure and HLA in healthy donors. As regards this clone: Its antigen is not identified.

The PCR ran on 60 Vbeta and 13 Jbeta primers. Sequencing was performed with immunoSEQ multiplex PCR; in TCRdb, only in-frame clones are kept and a portion is missing. The table shows roughly 34,000 clones, with about 80% occurring only once. Overall study findings and caveats: Roughly even sequencing depth across donors was the assumption behind the presence/absence analyses. In a later analysis, specific HLA alleles were associated with 15,000 to 20,000 TCR beta sequences at a 0.05 false discovery rate. Analysis was performed later, and it showed HLA-associated TCR beta chains to be more clonally expanded than equally common others.

This receptor was taken from a male donor in good health and CMV-seronegative. The source material was PBMCs.

The DNA of the CDR3 is TGTGCCAGCAGTGAAGGGACAGGGGGCTATCAGCCCCAGCATTTT. Amino acid sequence: CASSEGTGGYQPQHF. The chain has TRBV25-1 and TRBJ1-5, with 12 bases fitting TRBD1. This CDR3 is built from 15 residues. The trim removed 2 bases at V and 5 bases at J, leaving 1 base unmatched. Germline V gene sequence: CDR1 MGHDK, CDR2 SYGVNS.